These 4 T cell receptor beta chains originate from one sample sequenced in a study of identical twins. Each CDR3 protein is one row after TCRdb ran MiXCR on the 5' RACE reads. In the table there are some 1,600,000 distinct CDR3 sequences, less than 35% of which are singletons. The sequenced material came from cord blood. The source is a newborn girl in good health.

This chain links TRBV27 with TRBJ2-2; D unclear. This CDR3 has 16 residues. Germline values: CDR1 MNHEY, CDR2 SMNVEV (reference sequence). V lost 3 bases to trimming and J lost 6 bases, with 17 bases between them. CDR3 bases: TGTGCCAGCAGTTTTCGGGTTCATAGCCGGTCCGGGGAGCTGTTTTTT. Its protein is CASSFRVHSRSGELFF.

Only a few counts were recorded for this clonotype. CDR3 coding DNA: TGCAGTGCTAGTCCGGCTAGCGGCTACGAGCAGTACTTC. The encoded protein is CSASPASGYEQYF. The chain recombines TRBV20-1 with TRBJ2-7; 7 bases are a match to TRBD2. J gave up 3 bases and V 3 bases, and 5 bases lay outside the gene matches. Germline CDR1 DFQATT, CDR2 SNEGSKA (reference sequence). This CDR3 region has 13 residues.

V is TRBV20-1 and J is TRBJ2-1; 10 bases match TRBD1. The germline V gene encodes CDR1 DFQATT and CDR2 SNEGSKA (reference sequence). The CDR3 has 16 amino acids. Losses at the gene ends were 0 bases for V and 1 base for J; bases not matched to a gene: 3. Here the CDR3 DNA reads TGCAGTGCTAGAGATCTGGGACAGGGGTCCTACAATGAGCAGTTCTTC. Translation: CSARDLGQGSYNEQFF.

This clonotype has at least ten counts. The V gene is TRBV6-5, the J gene TRBJ2-3; D is possibly TRBD2 (6 bases). Trimming removed 0 bases at V and 3 bases at J, with 10 bases between. The germline V gene encodes CDR1 MNHEY and CDR2 SVGAGI. The CDR3 is 15 amino acids. CDR3 region: CASSYSGGETDTQYF. Written as DNA, the CDR3 is TGTGCCAGCAGTTACTCGGGGGGAGAGACAGATACGCAGTATTTT.